The 22 T cell receptor beta chains in this list originate from one sample, sequenced in a study of OX40 agonist ivuxolimab in advanced cancers. Here immunoSEQ multiplex PCR was the method, and the copy in TCRdb shows in-frame clones only, minus some. The table has about 13,000 clones, around 67% seen once; the top ten hold about 27%. The material was CD4+ or CD8+ T cells sorted from blood, obtained in a trial of the OX40 agonist ivuxolimab. The receptors here all came from an adult with an advanced solid tumor such as melanoma, head and neck, liver or kidney cancer.

The chain recombines TRBV20-1 with TRBJ2-1; D gene uncertain. Germline V gives CDR1 DFQATT, CDR2 SNEGSKA (reference sequence). This CDR3 comprises 11 residues. The V end lost 4 bases, the J end lost 6 bases, and 7 bases lay between the germline ends. CDR3 sequence: CSANWVNEQFF. In DNA, the CDR3 is TGCAGTGCTAATTGGGTCAATGAGCAGTTCTTC.

This clone has just a few counts. The genes are TRBV6-5 and TRBJ1-1, with 8 bases that match TRBD1. Germline CDR1 and CDR2: MNHEY and SVGAGI. The CDR3 totals 14 residues. V gave up 6 bases and J gave up 6 bases; unmatched junction bases: 9. The chain's CDR3 is CASSLSGQAPEAFF. In DNA form, the CDR3 reads TGTGCCAGCAGCCTATCGGGACAGGCCCCTGAAGCTTTCTTT.

The genes are TRBV7-9 and TRBJ1-3; no clear D gene. Trimming pared 2 bases from V and 0 bases from J, leaving 5 bases between. Germline values: CDR1 SEHNR, CDR2 FQNEAQ (reference sequence). The CDR3 length is 14 residues. DNA for the CDR3: TGTGCCAGCAGCTTAAGGAACTCTGGAAACACCATATATTTT. Residues: CASSLRNSGNTIYF.

This sequence joins TRBV19 and TRBJ2-1; D ambiguous. The CDR3 loop spans 15 amino acids. Germline CDR1 LNHDA, CDR2 SQIVND (reference sequence). Trimming cost V 2 bases and J 2 bases, with 10 bases left between them. For the CDR3, the DNA is TGTGCCAGTAGTATAACGGAATCCCCCTACAATGAGCAGTTCTTC. The encoded protein is CASSITESPYNEQFF.

By share, this clone counts as medium-sized. V gene TRBV5-6 combines with J gene TRBJ2-1; no clear D gene. CDR1 is SGHDT and CDR2 is YYEEEE in the germline V gene. V lost 2 bases, J lost 0 bases, and 12 bases lay in between. This CDR3 spans 16 amino acids. The CDR3 DNA sequence: TGTGCCAGCAGCTTACAATTCGGAAGCTCCTACAATGAGCAGTTCTTC. Its translation is CASSLQFGSSYNEQFF.

This clone turned up a few times. The junction departs from germline at one end; a sequencing error may be responsible. This specimen includes other DNA sequences encoding the same CDR3. The chain links TRBV4-1 to TRBJ1-2; a possible D gene is TRBD1 (5 bases). Per germline, CDR1 MGHRA and CDR2 YSYEKL. CDR3 size: 15 residues. CDR3 coding DNA: TGTGCCAGCAGCCAAGAGGAAGGGGCTCTCTATGGCTACACCTTC. Translated: CASSQEEGALYGYTF.

This clone was seen only a few times. The V gene is TRBV4-1, the J gene TRBJ2-2; D not resolved. Germline V gives CDR1 MGHRA, CDR2 YSYEKL. V lost 0 bases and J 5 bases, leaving 10 bases between the germline ends. CDR3 length: 15 residues. CDR3 coding DNA: TGCGCCAGCAGCCAAGATAGAAGGCTTACCGGGGAGCTGTTTTTT. Translating gives CASSQDRRLTGELFF.

This chain uses TRBV27 with TRBJ2-7; a weak D match, TRBD2 (6 bases). This CDR3 spans 15 amino acids. V dropped 6 bases and J dropped 2 bases, with 17 bases sitting between them. CDR1 is MNHEY and CDR2 is SMNVEV in the germline V gene (reference sequence). This CDR3 is CASRIAGRGAYEQYF. The CDR3 coding sequence is TGTGCCAGCAGGATTGCGGGGAGAGGGGCCTACGAGCAGTACTTC.

This rearrangement joins TRBV7-2 to TRBJ2-7; D is tentatively TRBD1 or TRBD2 (5 bases each). Germline values: CDR1 SGHTA, CDR2 FQGNSA. The CDR3 sequence is 12 residues long. V lost 5 bases and J lost 7, with 12 bases in between. The CDR3 region is CASSRDGAEQYF. The CDR3 DNA follows: TGTGCCAGCAGCCGGGACGGTGCAGAGCAGTACTTC.

This clone was found a few times. The chain joins TRBV19 to TRBJ1-3; no reliable D call. This CDR3 has 15 residues. The germline CDR1 and CDR2 sequences are LNHDA and SQIVND (reference sequence). The V and J ends lost 9 bases and 0 bases respectively, with 15 bases between them. CDR3 loop: CASTILGLSGNTIYF. For the CDR3, the DNA is TGTGCCAGCACGATCCTTGGACTCTCTGGAAACACCATATATTTT.

DNA of the CDR3: TGCGCCAGCAGCCCGGGGTCTTGGGAGACCCAGTACTTC. This encodes CASSPGSWETQYF. J is TRBJ2-5 and V is TRBV5-1; D may be TRBD2 (5 bases). From germline, CDR1 is SGHRS and CDR2 YFSETQ. The CDR3 has 13 amino acids. With 4 bases removed from V and 5 bases from J, the gap between germline ends came to 12 bases.

This CDR3 reads CASSLASGGSYEQYF. DNA of the CDR3: TGTGCCAGCAGCTTAGCTTCAGGGGGTTCCTACGAGCAGTACTTC. The chain employs TRBV7-9 and TRBJ2-7; 7 bases agree with TRBD1. This CDR3 is 15 amino acids long. Looked up from germline, CDR1 is SEHNR and CDR2 is FQNEAQ (reference sequence). After removal of 0 bases from V and 1 base from J, the junction contained 3 bases not matched to a gene.

The chain combines TRBV27 with TRBJ2-2; the D is unclear. The germline gives CDR1 MNHEY, CDR2 SMNVEV (reference sequence). This CDR3 is built from 12 residues. Trimming pared 5 bases from V and 2 bases from J, leaving 3 bases between. This CDR3 reads CASSHNTGELFF. The CDR3 nucleotides read TGTGCCAGCAGTCATAACACCGGGGAGCTGTTTTTT.

The genes are TRBV19 and TRBJ1-1; D not resolved. This CDR3 is 13 amino acids long. V was clipped by 1 base and J by 2 bases, with 5 bases between them. Per germline, CDR1 LNHDA and CDR2 SQIVND (reference sequence). CDR3 region: CASSIAHNTEAFF. DNA for the CDR3: TGTGCCAGTAGTATAGCGCATAACACTGAAGCTTTCTTT.

This clone was counted between two and nine times. The chain couples TRBV30 to TRBJ2-7; TRBD1 might be the D (6 bases). The length of the CDR3 is 14 residues. Trimming took off 0 bases at V and 7 bases at J, with 16 bases between the two ends. From germline, CDR1 is GTSNPN and CDR2 SVGIG (reference sequence). As DNA, the CDR3 is TGTGCCTGGAGTGTAACAGGGAGCTGGTGGGAGCAGTACTTC. Its protein is CAWSVTGSWWEQYF.

This clone is medium-sized. For the CDR3, the DNA is TGTGCCAGCAGCACCGATACCAGTCGTTATTATGGCTACACCTTC. It encodes CASSTDTSRYYGYTF. This chain joins TRBV7-9 and TRBJ1-2; D is ambiguous. The CDR3 totals 15 residues. From germline, CDR1 is SEHNR and CDR2 FQNEAQ (reference sequence). V was pared by 5 bases and J by 5 bases, with 18 bases between.

J is TRBJ1-2 and V is TRBV28; a possible D gene is TRBD1 (5 bases). Trimming removed 3 bases at V and 4 bases at J, with 18 bases between. The CDR3 spans 16 residues. Germline lookup yields CDR1 MDHEN and CDR2 SYDVKM. The CDR3 sequence: CASSLEGRGSFYGYTF. The CDR3 bases are TGTGCCAGCAGTTTGGAGGGGAGGGGATCTTTCTATGGCTACACCTTC.

This clone was counted between two and nine times. The chain links TRBV18 to TRBJ1-3; D may be TRBD1 (5 bases). Trimming removed 5 bases from V and 0 bases from J, with 11 bases in between. CDR1 is KGHSH and CDR2 is LQKENI in the germline V gene. This CDR3 has 15 amino acids. CDR3 sequence reads: CASSSRGDSGNTIYF. CDR3 in DNA: TGTGCCAGCTCAAGCCGGGGGGACTCTGGAAACACCATATATTTT. The variable domain in full, completed from reference TRBV18 and TRBJ1-3, reads NAGVMQNPRHLVRRRGQEARLRCSPMKGHSHVYWYRQLPEEGLKFMVYLQKENIIDESGMPKERFSAEFPKEGPSILRIQQVVRGDSAAYFCASSSRGDSGNTIYFGEGSWLTVV.

The rearrangement uses TRBV7-9 and TRBJ2-5; TRBD1 agrees at 8 bases. Germline V gives CDR1 SEHNR, CDR2 FQNEAQ (reference sequence). V shed 5 bases, J shed 1 base, and the junction held 9 bases outside the gene matches. There are 16 residues in the CDR3. The DNA of the CDR3 is TGTGCCAGCAGCCTAGGCCCCCAGGGGGCCCAAGAGACCCAGTACTTC. As protein: CASSLGPQGAQETQYF. Full variable domain (rest looked up from reference TRBV7-9 and TRBJ2-5): DTGVSQNPRHKITKRGQNVTFRCDPISEHNRLYWYRQTLGQGPEFLTYFQNEAQLEKSRLLSDRFSAERPKGSFSTLEIQRTEQGDSAMYLCASSLGPQGAQETQYFGPGTRLLVL.

This clone has a single count. The gene calls are TRBV6-1 and TRBJ1-1; D unclear. There are 13 residues in the CDR3. Between the trimmed V and J ends, which lost 6 bases and 6 bases, there was a span of 14 bases. Germline CDR1 and CDR2: MNHNS and SASEGT. The CDR3, as DNA: TGTGCCAGCAGCCCGGGATCGGGAGCTGAAGCTTTCTTT. Residues: CASSPGSGAEAFF.

V is TRBV27 and J is TRBJ2-7; D may be TRBD2 (5 bases). Looked up from germline, CDR1 is MNHEY and CDR2 is SMNVEV (reference sequence). Trimming removed 2 bases from V and 2 bases from J, with 7 bases in between. This CDR3 has 13 amino acids. CDR3 coding DNA: TGTGCCAGCAGTTTAACGGGAACCTACGAGCAGTACTTC. As protein: CASSLTGTYEQYF.

This clone was seen once. The chain employs TRBV4-3 and TRBJ2-3; 7 bases are a match to TRBD2. After removal of 4 bases from V and 7 bases from J, the junction contained 17 bases not matched to a gene. In germline, CDR1 is LGHNA, CDR2 YSLEER. This CDR3 has 17 residues. CDR3: CASSPSRRGSLTNTQYF. The CDR3 DNA sequence: TGCGCCAGCAGCCCCTCTAGGCGGGGGTCTCTCACGAATACGCAGTATTTT.